This record covers a single TCR beta chain. This sample stems from a study of cytomegalovirus exposure and HLA in healthy donors. This PCR relied on a set of 60 Vbeta primers and 13 Jbeta primers. Repertoires were generated with immunoSEQ multiplex PCR, while TCRdb's copy carries only in-frame clones and drops some. Seen here are roughly 180,000 clones, approximately 9.5% observed once, and the top ten hold over 1%. The germline V gene has CDR1 LNHDA and CDR2 SQIVND (reference sequence). With V trimmed by 10 bases and J by 2 bases, 13 bases remained unmatched. CDR3 length: 15 amino acids. Sequenced material: PBMCs. This receptor was obtained from a young woman in good health and CMV-seropositive. This chain links TRBV19 with TRBJ2-5, with TRBD2 matching 7 bases. Here the CDR3 reads CATSELAKSQETQYF. The DNA for the CDR3 is TGTGCCACCTCCGAACTAGCGAAGAGTCAAGAGACCCAGTACTTC. Variable domain in full (rest from reference TRBV19 and TRBJ2-5): DGGITQSPKYLFRKEGQNVTLSCEQNLNHDAMYWYRQDPGQGLRLIYYSQIVNDFQKGDIAEGYSVSREKKESFPLTVTSAQKNPTAFYLCATSELAKSQETQYFGPGTRLLVL.